Below, one T cell receptor beta chain is given with its context. Only one base separates this from a far larger clonotype, so it likely reflects a read error. The source of the sample is a study of regulatory T cells in long-lasting Graves disease. Time point meaning: newly diagnosed GD, antithyroid drugs for less than 3 months. Isolated PBMC RNA provided the starting material for the TCR library. The CDR3 sequence is 17 residues long. For TCR beta, libraries came from iRepertoire HTBI primers and Arm-PCR of CDR3 regions. Via MiXCR, TCRdb re-called the multiplex PCR reads, giving one row per CDR3 protein. Here the sample spans approximately 400,000 distinct CDR3 sequences, 15% being singletons.

This clonotype was obtained from a female donor with Graves disease. The rearrangement uses TRBV12-3 or TRBV12-4 and TRBJ2-2; TRBD1 aligns across 7 bases. The specimen was peripheral blood mononuclear cells (PBMCs), collected at new diagnosis, from a patient treated with antithyroid drugs. As DNA, the CDR3 is TGTGTCAGCAGTGAGACAGGACAGGCGGAGAACACCGGGGAGCTGTTTTTT. Translation gives CVSSETGQAENTGELFF.